This TCR beta chain derives from a study of shared clonotypes between healthy human individuals (TCRdb year 2020). About the study as a whole: The cohort included three men and a couple of women between 18 and 49 years of age. For each donor, three plates each were used for CD4 naive and CD4 memory, two plates were used for CD8 naive, and one plate was used for CD8 memory. Per donor, leukapheresis produced somewhere between about 0.8 and 9 billion PBMCs. The study deeply sequenced blood TCR repertoires of several healthy adults to estimate repertoire size and the extent of clonotype sharing between individuals. To increase sequencing depth and limit assay-specific biases, TCR repertoire library preparation and sequencing were carried out by different laboratories using diverse techniques. Here is what the overall study found, with its caveats: Naive subsets generally had larger estimated clonotype richness than memory subsets did. Clonotypes shared by all four sorted-subset donors showed higher generation probabilities than non-shared clonotypes. Incomplete sequencing was indicated by rarefaction of sorted-subset datasets, despite the large sequencing depth. Sharing across four donors was observed for around 4.8% of naive CD4, 3% to 3.5% of naive CD8, roughly 2.3% of memory CD4, and 0.4% of memory CD8 clonotypes. Only blood was sampled, and tissue TCR repertoires likely differ from those in blood. Pairwise subsampling led to the expectation that sequencing depth would affect the degree of clonotype sharing among donors. Because the study included a small number of donors, the genetic and exposure-history diversity represented was limited.

Using the deep immunoSEQ assay, TCR CDR3 regions were amplified from genomic DNA by multiplex PCR. Extracted genomic DNA from each cell subset was spread evenly across all wells of several immunoSEQ 96-well plates, with each plate serving as a replicate. For sorted subsets, approximately 190 ng of genomic DNA, equivalent to tens of thousands of T cell genomes, went into each replicate PCR. Purified libraries were measured with a Qubit 3.0 fluorometer, size-checked on a Bioanalyzer 2100, and measured again with the KAPA Library Quantification kit. Each immunoSEQ 96-well plate was sequenced on its own single-read 150-cycle Illumina NextSeq 550 flow cell. Concerning the study's data processing: Because only junctional sequences without quality scores were contained in the immunoSEQ output, filtering matching that applied to full-length reads could not be performed. To assign V/J genes and CDR3, sequences were annotated against IMGT germline references using PyIR, a Python wrapper for IgBLAST v1.9. Any read was removed if the V/J assignment was weak (E-value above 1e-6), the CDR3 was missing, or the read contained stop codons, out-of-frame junctions, or ambiguous translated residues. A V3J clonotype was defined by an identical inferred V gene, J gene, and CDR3 amino acid sequence. The percentage overlap between two repertoires was calculated by dividing the number of shared unique clonotypes by the size of the smaller repertoire. Repertoire richness was assessed with RTK rarefaction, the Chao1 estimator, and Recon v2.1 estimates of unobserved clonotypes. OLGA was used to compute generation probabilities for all TCRbeta clonotypes that the gDNA method yielded from a handful of donors. TCRdb stores this immuneACCESS table with in-frame sequences only. Part of the clones is absent; in the studies checked, under half of the shortfall reflects unresolved V genes, and no reason is known for the rest. That table gives V, J and clone size, and the DNA gave D and trimming. This sample holds a few million clones; 85% to 95% were observed only once. Over 0.12% of the sample rests with the top ten.

To note about this clone: Its antigen remains undetermined. No per-base quality is available; no much larger clone lies one base away.

CDR1 and CDR2, looked up from the germline V gene, are SGHRS and YFSETQ. Trimming removed 3 bases from V and 4 bases from J; the gene matches leave 22 bases unexplained. The CDR3 spans 19 residues, from the cysteine through the phenylalanine. Only the CDR3 part of the read is kept: 57 bases, read in frame from the first base. The donors were healthy, HIV-negative adults with no recently reported acute infections or vaccinations. All donors were Caucasian adults living in Nashville, Tennessee, USA. CD4+ T cells were enriched by magnetic negative selection; naive cells were then positively selected on CD45RA, and the negative fraction formed the memory subset. Blood was obtained by leukapheresis, after which PBMCs were separated by Ficoll-Histopaque density gradient centrifugation and cryopreserved in liquid nitrogen vapor phase. Analytical flow cytometry was used to check the purity and quantity of every magnetically sorted T cell population. From each sorted fraction, genomic DNA was isolated and quantified by UV absorbance on a Nanodrop 2000c.

This sequence was found in a man younger than 30 in good health. The sequenced sample consisted of naive CD4+ T cells sorted from blood. Interpreted using the paper, the cell subset or site label stands for: CD45RA+ positively selected. The sequence links TRBV5-1 to TRBJ2-7; a stretch of 7 junction bases matches TRBD1. CDR3 sequence: CASSSPGQQSREPYYEQYF. The nucleotides read TGCGCCAGCAGCTCACCGGGACAGCAATCCCGGGAACCGTATTACGAGCAGTACTTC. The full variable domain, with segments outside the CDR3 supplied by the reference TRBV5-1 and TRBJ2-7 proteins, appears as KAGVTQTPRYLIKTRGQQVTLSCSPISGHRSVSWYQQTPGQGLQFLFEYFSETQRNKGNFPGRFSGRQFSNSRSEMNVSTLELGDSALYLCASSSPGQQSREPYYEQYFGPGTRLTVT.